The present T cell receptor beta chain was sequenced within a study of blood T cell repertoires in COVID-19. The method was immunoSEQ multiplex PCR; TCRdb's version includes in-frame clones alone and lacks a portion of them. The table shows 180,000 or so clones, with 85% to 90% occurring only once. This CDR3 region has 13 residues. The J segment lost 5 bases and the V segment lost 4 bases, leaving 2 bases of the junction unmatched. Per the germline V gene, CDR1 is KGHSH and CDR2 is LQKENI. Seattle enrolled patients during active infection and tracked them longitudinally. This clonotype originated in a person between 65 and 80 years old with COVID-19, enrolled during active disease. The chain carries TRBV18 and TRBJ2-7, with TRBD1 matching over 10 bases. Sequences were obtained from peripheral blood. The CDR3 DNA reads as TGTGCCAGCTCACGACAGGGGGCGGACGAGCAGTACTTC. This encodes CASSRQGADEQYF.